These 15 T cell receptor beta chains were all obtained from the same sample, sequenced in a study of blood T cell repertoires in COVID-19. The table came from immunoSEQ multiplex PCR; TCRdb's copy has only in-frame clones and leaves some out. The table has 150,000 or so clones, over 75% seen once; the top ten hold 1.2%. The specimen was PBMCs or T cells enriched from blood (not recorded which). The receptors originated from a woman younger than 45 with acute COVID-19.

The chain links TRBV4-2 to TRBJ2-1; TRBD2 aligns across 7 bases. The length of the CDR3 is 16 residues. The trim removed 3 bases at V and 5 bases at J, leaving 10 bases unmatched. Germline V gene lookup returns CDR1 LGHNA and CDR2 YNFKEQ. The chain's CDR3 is CASSQAVTSVDNEQFF. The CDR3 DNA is TGTGCCAGCAGCCAGGCCGTCACTAGCGTAGACAATGAGCAGTTCTTC.

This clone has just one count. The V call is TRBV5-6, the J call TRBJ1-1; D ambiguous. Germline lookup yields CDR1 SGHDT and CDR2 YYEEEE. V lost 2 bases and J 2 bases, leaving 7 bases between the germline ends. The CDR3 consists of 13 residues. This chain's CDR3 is CASSFSLNTEAFF. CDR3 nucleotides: TGTGCCAGCAGCTTTTCTCTAAACACTGAAGCTTTCTTT.

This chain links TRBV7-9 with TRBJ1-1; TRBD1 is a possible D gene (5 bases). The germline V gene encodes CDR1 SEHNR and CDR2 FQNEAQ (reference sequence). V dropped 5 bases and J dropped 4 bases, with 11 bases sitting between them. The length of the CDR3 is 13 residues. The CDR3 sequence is CASSPQGSTEAFF. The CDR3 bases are TGTGCCAGCAGCCCCCAGGGTAGCACTGAAGCTTTCTTT.

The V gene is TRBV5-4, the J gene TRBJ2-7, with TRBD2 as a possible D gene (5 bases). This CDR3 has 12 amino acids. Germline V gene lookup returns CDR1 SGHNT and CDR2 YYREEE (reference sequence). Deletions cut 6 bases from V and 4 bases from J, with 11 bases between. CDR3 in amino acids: CASMIRGYEQYF. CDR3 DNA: TGTGCCAGCATGATCCGGGGATACGAGCAGTACTTC.

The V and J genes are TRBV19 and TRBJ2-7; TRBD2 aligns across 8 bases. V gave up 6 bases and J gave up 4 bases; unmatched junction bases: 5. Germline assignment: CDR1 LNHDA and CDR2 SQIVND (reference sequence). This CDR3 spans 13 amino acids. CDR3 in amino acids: CASSYSGKYEQYF. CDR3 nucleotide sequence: TGTGCCAGTAGCTATAGCGGGAAATACGAGCAGTACTTC.

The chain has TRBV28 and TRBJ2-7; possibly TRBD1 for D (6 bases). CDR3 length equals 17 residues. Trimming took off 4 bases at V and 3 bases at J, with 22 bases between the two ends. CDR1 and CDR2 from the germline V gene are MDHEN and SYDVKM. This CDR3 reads CASSSISTGLLDYEQYF. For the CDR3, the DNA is TGTGCCAGCAGTTCCATCTCAACAGGGTTATTAGACTACGAGCAGTACTTC.

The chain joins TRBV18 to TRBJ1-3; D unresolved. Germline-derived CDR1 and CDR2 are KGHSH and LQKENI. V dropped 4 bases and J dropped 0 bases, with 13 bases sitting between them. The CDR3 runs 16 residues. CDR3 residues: CASSQYARASGNTIYF. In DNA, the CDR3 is TGTGCCAGCTCACAATATGCGAGGGCCTCTGGAAACACCATATATTTT.

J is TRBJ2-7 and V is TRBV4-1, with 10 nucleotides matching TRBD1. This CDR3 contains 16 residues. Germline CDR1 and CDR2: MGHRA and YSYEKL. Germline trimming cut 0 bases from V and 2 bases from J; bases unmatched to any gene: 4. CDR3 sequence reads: CASSQEETGGAYEQYF. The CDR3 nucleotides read TGCGCCAGCAGCCAAGAGGAGACAGGGGGCGCCTACGAGCAGTACTTC.

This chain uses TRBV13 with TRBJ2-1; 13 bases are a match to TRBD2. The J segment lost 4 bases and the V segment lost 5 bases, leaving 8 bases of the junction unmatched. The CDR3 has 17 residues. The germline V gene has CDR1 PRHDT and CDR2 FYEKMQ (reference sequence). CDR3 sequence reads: CASSPQGLAGEYNEQFF. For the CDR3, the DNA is TGTGCCAGCAGCCCACAAGGACTAGCGGGAGAATACAATGAGCAGTTCTTC.

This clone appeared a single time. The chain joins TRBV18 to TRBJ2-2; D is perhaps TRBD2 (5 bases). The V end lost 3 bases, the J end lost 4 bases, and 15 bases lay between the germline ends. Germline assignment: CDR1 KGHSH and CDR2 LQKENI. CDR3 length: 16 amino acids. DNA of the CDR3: TGTGCCAGCTCACCCCTCACGTGGGAGAGCACCGGGGAGCTGTTTTTT. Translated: CASSPLTWESTGELFF.

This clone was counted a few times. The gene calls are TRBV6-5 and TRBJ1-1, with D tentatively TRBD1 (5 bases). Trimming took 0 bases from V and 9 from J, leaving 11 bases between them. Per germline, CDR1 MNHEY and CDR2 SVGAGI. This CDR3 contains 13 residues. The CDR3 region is CASSYSETAQAFF. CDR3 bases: TGTGCCAGCAGTTACTCTGAGACAGCGCAAGCTTTCTTT.

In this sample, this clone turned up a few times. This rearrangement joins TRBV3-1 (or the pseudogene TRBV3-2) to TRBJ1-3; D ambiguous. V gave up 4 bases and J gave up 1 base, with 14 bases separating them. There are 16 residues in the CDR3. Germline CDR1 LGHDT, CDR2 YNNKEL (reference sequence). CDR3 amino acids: CASSLAVALSGNTIYF. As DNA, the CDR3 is TGTGCCAGCAGCCTAGCCGTAGCTCTTTCTGGAAACACCATATATTTT.

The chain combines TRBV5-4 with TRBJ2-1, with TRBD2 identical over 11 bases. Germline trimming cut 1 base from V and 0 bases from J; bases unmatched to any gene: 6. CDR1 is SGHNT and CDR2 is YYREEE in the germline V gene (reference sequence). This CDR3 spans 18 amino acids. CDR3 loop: CASSLTSGRLSSYNEQFF. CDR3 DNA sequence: TGTGCCAGCAGCTTGACTAGCGGGAGATTGAGCTCCTACAATGAGCAGTTCTTC.

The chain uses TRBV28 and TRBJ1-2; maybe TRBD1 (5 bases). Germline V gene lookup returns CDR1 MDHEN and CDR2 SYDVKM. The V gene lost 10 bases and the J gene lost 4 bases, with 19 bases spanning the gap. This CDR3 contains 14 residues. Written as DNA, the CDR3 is TGTGCCATAGCAAGACTTATAGGGGCCTATGGCTACACCTTC. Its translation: CAIARLIGAYGYTF.

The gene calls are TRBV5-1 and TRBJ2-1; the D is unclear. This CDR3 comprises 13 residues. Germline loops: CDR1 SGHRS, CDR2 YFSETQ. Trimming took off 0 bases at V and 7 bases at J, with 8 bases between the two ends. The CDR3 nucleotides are TGCGCCAGCAGCTTGGCCTCGCTAAATGAGCAGTTCTTC. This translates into CASSLASLNEQFF.